The 32 T cell receptor beta chains listed next were all sequenced from one sample in a study of response to subunit inactivated influenza vaccine. MiXCR was run by TCRdb on the RT-PCR reads, yielding one entry per CDR3 protein. Of 170,000 or so distinct CDR3 sequences detected, roughly 10% appear once; the ten largest clones hold 35% to 40%. This specimen was CD8+ T cells sorted from PBMCs, taken about 23 months after vaccination. All receptors come from a man between 50 and 75 years old who received an inactivated influenza vaccine.

Here the CDR3 DNA reads TGTGCCAGCAGTTGGGGACAGGGATTCGAGCAGTACTTC. It encodes CASSWGQGFEQYF. The chain uses TRBV27 and TRBJ2-7; TRBD1 aligns across 9 bases. Germline CDR1 and CDR2: MNHEY and SMNVEV (reference sequence). This CDR3 has 13 amino acids. Trimming cost V 4 bases and J 6 bases; bases outside gene matches: 4.

The genes are TRBV28 and TRBJ2-5; 11 nucleotides line up with TRBD2. Germline CDR1 reads MDHEN; CDR2 reads SYDVKM. The CDR3 has 18 residues. Trimming removed 2 bases from V and 2 bases from J; junction bases left unmatched: 10. The CDR3 DNA sequence: TGTGCCAGCAGTTTAGCACTAGCGGGAGTCACAGAGCAAGAGACCCAGTACTTC. Protein: CASSLALAGVTEQETQYF.

This clonotype came up a few times. The chain recombines TRBV9 with TRBJ2-1; D not certain. Germline V lookup: CDR1 SGDLS, CDR2 YYNGEE. The V end was cut by 0 bases, the J end by 5 bases, with 15 bases between. The CDR3 totals 16 residues. CDR3 region: CASSVDGSGFDNEQFF. The CDR3, as DNA: TGTGCCAGCAGCGTAGACGGGTCTGGGTTCGACAATGAGCAGTTCTTC.

This clonotype has a handful of counts. The J gene is TRBJ2-2, the V gene TRBV7-8; 9 bases agree with TRBD2. Germline V gene data show CDR1 as SGHVS and CDR2 as FQNEAQ. V lost 1 base, J lost 0 bases, and 3 bases stayed unmatched. This CDR3 region has 17 residues. CDR3 nucleotide sequence: TGTGCCAGCAGCTTAGGACCTAGCGGGGCGAACACCGGGGAGCTGTTTTTT. Protein sequence: CASSLGPSGANTGELFF.

This clonotype was counted between two and nine times. The chain has TRBV27 and TRBJ2-7; 10 bases line up with TRBD2. The CDR3 runs 18 residues. Germline V gene sequence: CDR1 MNHEY, CDR2 SMNVEV (reference sequence). The V and J ends lost 3 bases and 0 bases, in that order; junction bases with no gene match: 11. The CDR3 sequence: CASSFIGLAGAISYEQYF. The DNA of the CDR3 is TGTGCCAGCAGTTTCATCGGGCTAGCGGGAGCGATCTCCTACGAGCAGTACTTC.

This clonotype was found many times. The CDR3 region is CASRSGGLLEAFF. For the CDR3, the DNA is TGTGCCAGCAGGTCCGGGGGTCTACTCGAAGCTTTCTTT. This chain joins TRBV5-5 and TRBJ1-1; tentative D call: TRBD1 (5 bases). Trimming removed 5 bases at V and 8 bases at J, with 16 bases between. The CDR3 consists of 13 residues. From germline, CDR1 is SGHKS and CDR2 YYEKEE (reference sequence).

The table lists this clonotype with many counts. The rearrangement joins TRBV28 to TRBJ2-5; 8 positions match TRBD1. CDR3 length: 14 residues. V was pared by 3 bases and J by 7 bases, with 7 bases of the junction left unmatched. CDR1 is MDHEN and CDR2 is SYDVKM in the germline V gene. Here the CDR3 reads CASSLTRGLGTQYF. The DNA for the CDR3 is TGTGCCAGCAGTTTGACCAGGGGGCTAGGGACCCAGTACTTC.

This clonotype was observed a handful of times. This rearrangement joins TRBV7-2 to TRBJ1-2, with D possibly TRBD1 on 5 matching bases. The CDR3 is 16 amino acids. Germline V gives CDR1 SGHTA, CDR2 FQGNSA. Between the trimmed V and J ends, which lost 5 bases and 3 bases, there was a span of 19 bases. DNA for the CDR3: TGTGCCAGCAGCCTCTCGAGTGGGCAGGGCGACTATGGCTACACCTTC. Its protein is CASSLSSGQGDYGYTF.

This clonotype has just a few counts. The J gene is TRBJ1-5, the V gene TRBV28; TRBD1 is a possible D gene (5 bases). From germline, CDR1 is MDHEN and CDR2 SYDVKM. V lost 4 bases, J lost 4 bases, and 8 bases lay in between. The CDR3 length is 13 residues. DNA of the CDR3: TGTGCCAGCAGTTCCCAGGGTAATCAGCCCCAGCATTTT. It yields the protein CASSSQGNQPQHF. Drawing the rest from reference TRBV28 and TRBJ1-5, the complete variable domain is DVKVTQSSRYLVKRTGEKVFLECVQDMDHENMFWYRQDPGLGLRLIYFSYDVKMKEKGDIPEGYSVSREKKERFSLILESASTNQTSMYLCASSSQGNQPQHFGDGTRLSIL.

This clonotype occurred a few times. This chain connects TRBV9 to TRBJ2-7, with D maybe TRBD1 (6 bases). Germline values: CDR1 SGDLS, CDR2 YYNGEE. With 0 bases removed from V and 2 bases from J, the gap between germline ends came to 12 bases. This CDR3 contains 15 residues. CDR3 coding DNA: TGTGCCAGCAGCGTAGAGGGGGACCCAACCTACGAGCAGTACTTC. Its protein is CASSVEGDPTYEQYF.

The chain couples TRBV9 to TRBJ2-3; D call uncertain. Trimming removed 3 bases from V and 5 bases from J, with 7 bases in between. The germline gives CDR1 SGDLS, CDR2 YYNGEE. This CDR3 contains 12 residues. The CDR3 sequence: CASSGTKDTQYF. The CDR3 DNA reads TGTGCCAGCAGCGGTACTAAAGATACGCAGTATTTT. Drawing the rest from reference TRBV9 and TRBJ2-3, the complete variable domain is DSGVTQTPKHLITATGQRVTLRCSPRSGDLSVYWYQQSLDQGLQFLIQYYNGEERAKGNILERFSAQQFPDLHSELNLSSLELGDSALYFCASSGTKDTQYFGPGTRLTVL.

In this sample, this clonotype turned up a few times. This chain connects TRBV4-3 to TRBJ2-5; 8 nucleotides align to TRBD1. Trimming at V came to 1 base and at J to 5 bases, leaving 6 bases not matched to a gene. The CDR3 has 15 amino acids. Germline lookup yields CDR1 LGHNA and CDR2 YSLEER. The CDR3 bases are TGCGCCAGCAGCCAAGGGGACAGGTATTTCGAGACCCAGTACTTC. It is translated as CASSQGDRYFETQYF.

This clonotype was seen a handful of times. This chain's CDR3 is CSASLLGRTDTQYF. The CDR3 nucleotides read TGCAGTGCCTCCTTATTGGGGCGCACAGATACGCAGTATTTT. The rearrangement uses TRBV20-1 and TRBJ2-3; possibly TRBD1 for D (5 bases). CDR1 DFQATT and CDR2 SNEGSKA come from the germline V gene (reference sequence). Trimming stripped 6 bases from V and 1 base from J, with 14 bases between. The CDR3 runs to 14 residues.

CDR3: CASSLTREQFF. CDR3 DNA: TGTGCCAGCAGCTTAACCCGGGAGCAGTTCTTC. The chain employs TRBV11-1 and TRBJ2-1; D not certain. Looked up from germline, CDR1 is SGHAT and CDR2 is FQDESV (reference sequence). Trimming shortened V by 2 bases and J by 10 bases, and 6 bases separated the two germline ends. The CDR3 consists of 11 residues. The full variable domain, completed using reference TRBV11-1 and TRBJ2-1, is EAEVAQSPRYKITEKSQAVAFWCDPISGHATLYWYRQILGQGPELLVQFQDESVVDDSQLPKDRFSAERLKGVDSTLKIQPAELGDSAMYLCASSLTREQFFGPGTRLTVL.

The V and J genes are TRBV15 and TRBJ2-1; TRBD2 matches 8 bases. Germline CDR1 LNHNV, CDR2 YYDKDF (reference sequence). CDR3 length equals 16 residues. V gave up 0 bases and J gave up 3 bases; unmatched junction bases: 4. The CDR3 bases are TGTGCCACCAGCAGAGATCTTAGCGGGGACTACAATGAGCAGTTCTTC. Translation: CATSRDLSGDYNEQFF. The complete variable domain, with remaining parts taken from reference TRBV15 and TRBJ2-1, reads DAMVIQNPRYQVTQFGKPVTLSCSQTLNHNVMYWYQQKSSQAPKLLFHYYDKDFNNEADTPDNFQSRRPNTSFCFLDIRSPGLGDTAMYLCATSRDLSGDYNEQFFGPGTRLTVL.

This clonotype was detected only once. Being one base from a much bigger clone, this may be a read error. The chain couples TRBV20-1 to TRBJ2-1, with no clear D. This CDR3 comprises 11 residues. Trimming cost V 6 bases and J 3 bases, with 6 bases left between them. Germline-derived CDR1 and CDR2 are DFQATT and SNEGSKA (reference sequence). The CDR3 region has the DNA TGCAGTGCGGGGAACTACAATGAGCAGTTCTTC. As protein: CSAGNYNEQFF.

At least ten counts were recorded for this clonotype. The chain joins TRBV7-9 to TRBJ2-7; D unresolved. Germline V gives CDR1 SEHNR, CDR2 FQNEAQ (reference sequence). The ends were cut back, 0 bases at V and 2 bases at J, with 2 bases in the middle. The CDR3 has 12 residues. The CDR3, as DNA: TGTGCCAGCAGCTTAGCTGCCTACGAGCAGTACTTC. Encoded protein: CASSLAAYEQYF.

V and J are TRBV5-1 and TRBJ1-2; 7 nucleotides agree with TRBD1. V gave up 0 bases and J gave up 4 bases; unmatched junction bases: 9. CDR3 length: 16 residues. Germline CDR1 is SGHRS and CDR2 is YFSETQ. The CDR3 spells CASSLGPGTEIYGYTF. The CDR3 DNA follows: TGCGCCAGCAGCTTGGGTCCCGGGACAGAGATCTATGGCTACACCTTC.

J is TRBJ2-7 and V is TRBV28, with D hard to call. The CDR3 is 11 amino acids. CDR1 and CDR2 from the germline V gene are MDHEN and SYDVKM. Trimming removed 3 bases from V and 5 bases from J, with 5 bases in between. The CDR3 loop reads CASSFRDEQYF. CDR3 DNA: TGTGCCAGCAGTTTTCGGGACGAGCAGTACTTC.

This clonotype has at least ten counts. This chain joins TRBV4-3 and TRBJ2-2; TRBD2 matches 8 bases. V trimming: 0 bases; J trimming: 4 bases; junction bases outside the gene matches: 7. This CDR3 is 17 amino acids long. Germline V CDR1 and CDR2: LGHNA, YSLEER. The CDR3 loop is CASSQEGLEAGTGELFF. The CDR3 nucleotides are TGCGCCAGCAGCCAAGAGGGACTAGAGGCCGGCACCGGGGAGCTGTTTTTT.

The CDR3 region is CASSLWAGALNTGELFF. In DNA, the CDR3 is TGTGCCAGCAGCTTATGGGCAGGGGCTCTCAACACCGGGGAGCTGTTTTTT. The chain joins TRBV11-2 to TRBJ2-2; D may be TRBD1 (6 bases). The V gene lost 2 bases and the J gene lost 2 bases, with 15 bases spanning the gap. Germline V gene sequence: CDR1 SGHAT, CDR2 FQNNGV. This CDR3 contains 17 residues.

This clonotype was counted between two and nine times. This chain connects TRBV13 to TRBJ2-5, with TRBD1 as a possible D gene (5 bases). Between the trimmed V and J ends, which lost 5 bases and 1 base, there was a span of 11 bases. This CDR3 has 14 amino acids. The germline CDR1 and CDR2 sequences are PRHDT and FYEKMQ (reference sequence). The CDR3 loop is CASSQRGRQETQYF. CDR3 DNA: TGTGCCAGCAGCCAAAGGGGCCGCCAAGAGACCCAGTACTTC.

CDR3 DNA sequence: TGTGCCAGCAGTTGGACAGGGGGAAATCAGCCCCAGCATTTT. This gives the protein CASSWTGGNQPQHF. The V gene is TRBV12-3 or TRBV12-4, the J gene TRBJ1-5; 10 nucleotides match TRBD1. J was trimmed by 4 bases and V by 4 bases; bases with no gene match: 1. This CDR3 contains 14 residues.

This clonotype was counted a few times. The gene calls are TRBV12-3 or TRBV12-4 and TRBJ2-3; D gene ambiguous. The length of the CDR3 is 13 residues. Trimming removed 6 bases from V and 10 bases from J, with 17 bases in between. CDR3 nucleotide sequence: TGTGCCAGCAGGCGAAGGCCCCAACCACCGCAGTATTTT. Its protein product is CASRRRPQPPQYF.

J is TRBJ1-3 and V is TRBV4-1; 9 nucleotides agree with TRBD1. The CDR3 has 16 amino acids. V lost 4 bases to trimming and J lost 4 bases; unmatched junction nucleotides: 8. Germline V gene sequence: CDR1 MGHRA, CDR2 YSYEKL. CDR3 region: CASSPDGTGRGNTIYF. CDR3 DNA sequence: TGCGCCAGCAGCCCAGACGGGACAGGGAGAGGAAACACCATATATTTT.

This clonotype was observed at least ten times. This chain uses TRBV4-2 with TRBJ2-4; D unresolved. Germline V gene sequence: CDR1 LGHNA, CDR2 YNFKEQ. Trimming shortened V by 4 bases and J by 0 bases, and 16 bases separated the two germline ends. There are 17 residues in the CDR3. The CDR3 bases are TGTGCCAGCAGCCTTTCCCCCTCGGACCTAGCCAAAAACATTCAGTACTTC. It is translated as CASSLSPSDLAKNIQYF.

This clonotype was recorded at least ten times. This chain links TRBV7-6 with TRBJ2-5; D is undetermined. Germline V gene sequence: CDR1 SGHVS, CDR2 FNYEAQ. The germline V and J ends were trimmed by 3 bases and 8 bases, with 19 bases remaining between them. This CDR3 is built from 15 residues. This CDR3 reads CASSFYADGETTQYF. CDR3 nucleotide sequence: TGTGCCAGCAGCTTTTATGCCGACGGTGAAACCACCCAGTACTTC.

The CDR3 spells CASSYSPSGLTGELFF. CDR3 sequence (DNA): TGTGCCAGCAGTTACAGTCCTAGCGGGCTCACCGGGGAGCTGTTTTTT. The chain has TRBV6-2 or TRBV6-3 and TRBJ2-2; 8 bases are shared with TRBD2. Trimming cost V 2 bases and J 4 bases; bases outside gene matches: 6. Germline V gene data show CDR1 as MNHEY and CDR2 as SVGEGT. The CDR3 is 16 amino acids.

This clonotype was observed at least ten times. V usage is TRBV29-1 and J usage is TRBJ1-5, with 7 bases matching TRBD1. This CDR3 is 13 amino acids long. V lost 2 bases and J lost 7; bases outside the gene matches: 5. Germline V CDR1 and CDR2: SQVTM, ANQGSEA. The chain's CDR3 is CSVELRQGQPQHF. CDR3 DNA sequence: TGCAGCGTTGAATTGAGACAGGGCCAGCCCCAGCATTTT.

This clonotype occurred many times. V and J are TRBV6-2 or TRBV6-3 and TRBJ2-1; D uncertain. Germline loops: CDR1 MNHEY, CDR2 SVGEGT. The CDR3 length is 16 residues. The germline V and J ends were trimmed by 2 bases and 4 bases, with 15 bases remaining between them. CDR3 nucleotides: TGTGCCAGCAGTTACCATACGGTGCGGCCTTACAATGAGCAGTTCTTC. Translation: CASSYHTVRPYNEQFF.

V and J are TRBV11-2 and TRBJ2-4; tentatively, D is TRBD1 (5 bases). This CDR3 is built from 17 residues. Trimming removed 5 bases from V and 3 bases from J, with 20 bases in between. Germline CDR1 and CDR2: SGHAT and FQNNGV. This CDR3 reads CASSPVLVGDGKNIQYF. CDR3 sequence (DNA): TGTGCCAGCAGCCCCGTTTTAGTAGGGGATGGCAAAAACATTCAGTACTTC.

This clonotype was counted at least ten times. The genes are TRBV4-3 and TRBJ1-6; D is ambiguous. V shed 0 bases and J shed 4 bases, with 7 bases lying between them. This CDR3 has 15 amino acids. Germline V CDR1 and CDR2: LGHNA, YSLEER. The CDR3 protein is CASSQDGPYNSPLHF. In DNA, the CDR3 is TGCGCCAGCAGCCAAGATGGGCCTTATAATTCACCCCTCCACTTT.